The T cell receptor (beta chain) under discussion was sequenced for a study of cytomegalovirus exposure and HLA in healthy donors. Regarding the study as a whole: The sole available immune exposure information was CMV serostatus.

With 0 bases clipped from V and 7 bases from J, the junction kept 5 bases outside the gene matches. CDR1 is MGHRA, CDR2 YSYEKL, per germline. The CDR3 extends over 16 amino acids. A remark on this clone: As yet, its antigen is unknown.

Participants comprised healthy donors of bone marrow. Primers: 60 Vbeta forward and 13 Jbeta reverse. TCRdb's copy holds only in-frame clones and misses some; the assay was immunoSEQ multiplex PCR. The sample comprises 110,000 or so clones, 82% of which are singletons, and 2% to 3% rests with the top ten. The sequence was collected from a woman between 18 and 29 years old in good health and CMV-seronegative. Sequenced input: PBMCs. This rearrangement joins TRBV4-1 to TRBJ2-1; 11 bases line up with TRBD2. Here the CDR3 reads CASSQEYLAGGNEQFF. The CDR3, as DNA: TGCGCCAGCAGCCAAGAGTACCTAGCGGGGGGTAATGAGCAGTTCTTC.